The T cell receptor (beta chain) under discussion was sequenced for a study of blood T cell repertoires in COVID-19. The CDR3 runs to 19 residues. Germline V gene data show CDR1 as MDHEN and CDR2 as SYDVKM. The V segment lost 2 bases and the J segment 0 bases; nucleotides outside the gene matches: 12. Only in-frame clones appear in the TCRdb table, and some are missing; sequencing was by immunoSEQ multiplex PCR. The data hold hundreds of thousands of clones, with roughly 90% observed a single time. The rearrangement joins TRBV28 to TRBJ1-5, with 8 bases lining up with TRBD1. Sequencing was done on a sample of PBMCs or T cells enriched from blood (not recorded which). The TCR was taken from a woman in her 30s with acute COVID-19. CDR3 sequence: CASSLARTGLGNSNQPQHF. CDR3 coding DNA: TGTGCCAGCAGTTTAGCCCGGACAGGGCTGGGAAATAGCAATCAGCCCCAGCATTTT. Supplemented by reference TRBV28 and TRBJ1-5, the full variable domain reads DVKVTQSSRYLVKRTGEKVFLECVQDMDHENMFWYRQDPGLGLRLIYFSYDVKMKEKGDIPEGYSVSREKKERFSLILESASTNQTSMYLCASSLARTGLGNSNQPQHFGDGTRLSIL.